The present TCR beta chain was sequenced within a study of blood T cell repertoires in COVID-19. Study at large: COVID-19 samples, acute and convalescent, were from the United States, Italy and Spain.

The assay was immunoSEQ multiplex PCR, and TCRdb's table has in-frame clones only and misses some. The sample consists of fewer than 350,000 clones, more than 80% of them appearing once. V gave up 0 bases and J gave up 0 bases; unmatched junction bases: 2. Germline loops: CDR1 SGDLS, CDR2 YYNGEE. The CDR3 loop spans 15 amino acids. The source of this sequence is a woman aged 25 to 39 with COVID-19, enrolled during active disease. The genes are TRBV9 and TRBJ1-2, with 7 bases matching TRBD1. Sequenced material: peripheral blood. CDR3 protein: CASSVVGTANYGYTF. CDR3 in DNA: TGTGCCAGCAGCGTAGTCGGGACAGCTAACTATGGCTACACCTTC.